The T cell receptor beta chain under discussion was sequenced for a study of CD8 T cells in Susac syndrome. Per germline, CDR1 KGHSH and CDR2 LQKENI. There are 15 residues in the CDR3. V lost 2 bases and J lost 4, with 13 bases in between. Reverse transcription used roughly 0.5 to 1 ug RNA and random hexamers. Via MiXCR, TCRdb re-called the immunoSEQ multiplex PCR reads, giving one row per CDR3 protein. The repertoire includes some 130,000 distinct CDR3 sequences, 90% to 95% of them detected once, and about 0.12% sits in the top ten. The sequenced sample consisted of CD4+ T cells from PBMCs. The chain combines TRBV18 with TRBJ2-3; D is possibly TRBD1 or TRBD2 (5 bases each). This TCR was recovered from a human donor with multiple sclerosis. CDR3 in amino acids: CASSPASLGPDTQYF. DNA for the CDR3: TGTGCCAGCTCACCAGCTAGCTTGGGGCCAGATACGCAGTATTTT.